The 20 T cell receptor beta chains below all came from one sample that was sequenced in a study of T-cell memory formation after mild COVID-19. TCRdb itself ran the 5' RACE reads through MiXCR, one entry per CDR3 protein. Of about 200,000 distinct CDR3 sequences in the sample, just over 9.5% are singletons; the top ten hold around 3.4%. Sequencing was carried out using PBMCs or a T cell subset sorted from them (not recorded which). The source is a man in his late teens or twenties who had mild COVID-19 (a few samples of this study predate the infection). Cell type and time point are not known.

About this clonotype: A much larger clone is a single base away; this may be a read error. The V and J genes are TRBV5-1 and TRBJ1-2, with D maybe TRBD1 (5 bases). The CDR3 covers 13 residues. CDR1 SGHRS and CDR2 YFSETQ come from the germline V gene. This chain's CDR3 is CDSSAGGDYGYTF. The CDR3, as DNA: TGCGACAGCAGCGCCGGAGGGGACTATGGCTACACCTTC.

This chain connects TRBV7-3 to TRBJ2-5; TRBD1 or TRBD2 may be the D gene (7 bases each). Germline CDR1 SGHTA, CDR2 FQGTGA. Between the trimmed V and J ends, which lost 4 bases and 1 base, there was a span of 13 bases. The CDR3 has 15 amino acids. DNA of the CDR3: TGTGCCAGCAGCTCAGGGGGGGCCCTCCAAGAGACCCAGTACTTC. The encoded protein is CASSSGGALQETQYF.

This chain uses TRBV12-3 or TRBV12-4 with TRBJ2-7; tentatively, D is TRBD1 (5 bases). V shed 4 bases and J shed 2 bases, with 15 bases lying between them. CDR3 length: 15 residues. The DNA of the CDR3 is TGTGCCAGCAGTTCCCCCGCGTCAGGGACCTACGAGCAGTACTTC. It translates to CASSSPASGTYEQYF.

The chain combines TRBV20-1 with TRBJ2-7, with D perhaps TRBD1 (5 bases). The germline gives CDR1 DFQATT, CDR2 SNEGSKA (reference sequence). V dropped 3 bases and J dropped 3 bases, with 15 bases sitting between them. This CDR3 has 14 residues. CDR3 DNA sequence: TGCAGTGCTAGGGGGCAGGGAAGCTACTACGAGCAGTACGTC. It codes for CSARGQGSYYEQYV.

CDR3 DNA sequence: TGTGCCAGCAAGTCTTACTCTGGAAACACCATATATTTT. Protein: CASKSYSGNTIYF. The rearrangement uses TRBV6-5 and TRBJ1-3; no reliable D call. This CDR3 is built from 13 residues. Trimming cost V 7 bases and J 0 bases, with 7 bases left between them. CDR1 is MNHEY and CDR2 is SVGAGI in the germline V gene.

This clonotype was seen many times. The germline gene is not matched at one end of the junction; a read error may be the cause. The chain uses TRBV7-2 and TRBJ1-1; 7 bases map to TRBD1. The CDR3 covers 12 residues. Per germline, CDR1 SGHTA and CDR2 FQGNSA. Here the CDR3 reads CASSLPTGSLIF. Written as DNA, the CDR3 is TGTGCCAGCAGCTTACCGACAGGGTCTCTGATCTTT.

The CDR3 nucleotides read TGTGCCAGCAGCATACAAGCCCACAGGGCTGGAAACACCATATATTTT. Residues: CASSIQAHRAGNTIYF. The rearrangement links TRBV11-2 to TRBJ1-3; tentative D call: TRBD1 (6 bases). This CDR3 is built from 16 residues. V was clipped by 5 bases and J by 2 bases, with 16 bases between them. CDR1 and CDR2 (germline): SGHAT, FQNNGV.

V and J are TRBV11-2 and TRBJ2-3; 8 bases align to TRBD2. This CDR3 region has 14 residues. V lost 5 bases to trimming and J lost 4 bases; unmatched junction nucleotides: 5. Germline CDR1 and CDR2: SGHAT and FQNNGV. The CDR3 region has the DNA TGTGCCAGCAGCCCAAGCGGGGGTGCAGATACGCAGTATTTT. Residues: CASSPSGGADTQYF.

This clonotype was seen ten or more times. The J gene is TRBJ2-5, the V gene TRBV12-3 or TRBV12-4; no reliable D call. The CDR3 length is 14 residues. V shed 6 bases and J shed 0 bases, with 11 bases lying between them. The CDR3, as DNA: TGTGCCAGCAGAGGACCAGAGTACCAAGAGACCCAGTACTTC. It translates to CASRGPEYQETQYF.

This clonotype was observed at least ten times. The V gene is TRBV20-1, the J gene TRBJ2-2, with TRBD2 identical over 7 bases. The germline CDR1 and CDR2 sequences are DFQATT and SNEGSKA (reference sequence). Trimming took 6 bases from V and 3 from J; bases not matched to a gene: 10. The CDR3 covers 15 residues. The CDR3 loop is CSARRERGYTGELFF. The CDR3 coding sequence is TGCAGTGCCAGGCGAGAGCGGGGTTACACCGGGGAGCTGTTTTTT.

The V call is TRBV5-5, the J call TRBJ1-4; D is unresolved. Germline-derived CDR1 and CDR2 are SGHKS and YYEKEE (reference sequence). This CDR3 is built from 14 residues. Trimming took off 5 bases at V and 7 bases at J, with 15 bases between the two ends. CDR3 in DNA: TGTGCCAGCAGGTTGACACCGGCGGGTGAAAAACTGTTTTTT. As protein: CASRLTPAGEKLFF.

This clonotype was seen repeatedly, ten times or more. The J gene is TRBJ1-6, the V gene TRBV12-3 or TRBV12-4; no clear D gene. The CDR3 runs 13 residues. Trimming took 1 base from V and 13 from J, leaving 11 bases between them. CDR3 sequence: CASSLEFKAPLHF. CDR3 sequence (DNA): TGTGCCAGCAGTTTAGAGTTTAAGGCCCCCCTCCACTTT.

In its sample, this clonotype was seen many times. An end of the junction differs from the germline gene, which may be a read error. The CDR3, as DNA: TGTGCCAGCAGCTTAGGGTCGTATACGCAGTATTTT. It is translated as CASSLGSYTQYF. V is TRBV12-3 or TRBV12-4 and J is TRBJ2-3; D gene uncertain. The CDR3 length is 12 residues.

The table lists this clonotype with a few counts. The genes are TRBV10-3 and TRBJ2-5; D remains ambiguous. V lost 6 bases and J lost 5, with 13 bases in between. Germline V gene lookup returns CDR1 ENHRY and CDR2 SYGVKD. The CDR3 runs 13 residues. In DNA, the CDR3 is TGTGCCATCAGCGAGAGAGCTGGGGAGACCCAGTACTTC. Its translation is CAISERAGETQYF.

This clonotype was counted ten times or more. V usage is TRBV6-6 and J usage is TRBJ1-2; D is unclear. With 6 bases removed from V and 3 bases from J, the gap between germline ends came to 14 bases. The CDR3 consists of 14 residues. Germline loops: CDR1 MNHNY, CDR2 SVGAGI (reference sequence). CDR3 nucleotide sequence: TGTGCCAGCAGCCCCCTCCGGGGAGACTATGGCTACACCTTC. Translation gives CASSPLRGDYGYTF.

This clonotype was observed once. V usage is TRBV6-5 and J usage is TRBJ1-1; no clear D gene. Germline assignment: CDR1 MNHEY and CDR2 SVGAGI. V lost 2 bases to trimming and J lost 0 bases, with 10 bases between them. The CDR3 is made up of 15 amino acids. CDR3 bases: TGTGCCAGCAGTTACAATCGGCTACTGAACACTGAAGCTTTCTTT. Translating it yields CASSYNRLLNTEAFF.

In this sample, this clonotype turned up a few times. The genes are TRBV7-2 and TRBJ1-4, with D unclear. Germline V gene data show CDR1 as SGHTA and CDR2 as FQGNSA. The CDR3 consists of 15 residues. The V gene lost 1 base and the J gene lost 4 bases, with 10 bases spanning the gap. The CDR3 bases are TGTGCCAGCAGCTTAGGAGGGCGGAATAATGAAAAACTGTTTTTT. Translating gives CASSLGGRNNEKLFF.

The CDR3 coding sequence is TGTGCCAGCAGTCCTCCGGACAGGGCGGCGACCGGGGAGCTGTTTTTT. As protein: CASSPPDRAATGELFF. J is TRBJ2-2 and V is TRBV12-3 or TRBV12-4; 8 nucleotides line up with TRBD1. The CDR3 is 16 amino acids. V lost 5 bases to trimming and J lost 5 bases; unmatched junction nucleotides: 10.

This clonotype has a handful of counts. The chain has TRBV5-1 and TRBJ1-2; tentatively, D is TRBD1 (5 bases). CDR3 size: 15 residues. Germline loops: CDR1 SGHRS, CDR2 YFSETQ. Trimming cost V 0 bases and J 8 bases, with 17 bases left between them. CDR3 region: CASSLAAGESSGYTF. CDR3 DNA sequence: TGCGCCAGCAGCTTGGCCGCGGGGGAGAGCTCAGGCTACACCTTC. Full variable domain (rest looked up from reference TRBV5-1 and TRBJ1-2): KAGVTQTPRYLIKTRGQQVTLSCSPISGHRSVSWYQQTPGQGLQFLFEYFSETQRNKGNFPGRFSGRQFSNSRSEMNVSTLELGDSALYLCASSLAAGESSGYTFGSGTRLTVV.

This clonotype was seen ten or more times. The J gene is TRBJ2-7, the V gene TRBV7-2, with TRBD2 matching over 9 bases. This CDR3 comprises 15 residues. Germline V gene data show CDR1 as SGHTA and CDR2 as FQGNSA. J was trimmed by 1 base and V by 5 bases; bases with no gene match: 6. This CDR3 reads CASSGAGGRSYEQYF. Written as DNA, the CDR3 is TGTGCCAGCAGCGGAGCGGGGGGCAGGTCCTACGAGCAGTACTTC.